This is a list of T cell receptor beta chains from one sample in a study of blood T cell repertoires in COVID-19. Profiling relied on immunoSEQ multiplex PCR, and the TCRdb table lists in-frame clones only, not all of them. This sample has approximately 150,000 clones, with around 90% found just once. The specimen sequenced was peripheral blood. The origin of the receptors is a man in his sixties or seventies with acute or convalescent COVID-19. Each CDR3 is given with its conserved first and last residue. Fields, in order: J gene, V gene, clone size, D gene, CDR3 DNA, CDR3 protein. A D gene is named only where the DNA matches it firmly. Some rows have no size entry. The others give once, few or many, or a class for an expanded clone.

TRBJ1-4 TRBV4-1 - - TGCGCCAGCAGCCAAGTGGAGATAGGACTATCAACTAATGAAAAACTGTTTTTT CASSQVEIGLSTNEKLFF
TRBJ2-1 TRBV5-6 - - TGTGCCAGCAGCTTGGGCCAGGAGGGAATGCAGTTCTTC CASSLGQEGMQFF
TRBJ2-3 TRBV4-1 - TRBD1 TGCGCCAGCAGCCAAGATCACAGGGGGAGATTGACAGATACGCAGTATTTT CASSQDHRGRLTDTQYF
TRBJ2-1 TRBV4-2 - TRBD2 TGTGCCAGCGGGCAACTAGCGAGCTCCTACAATGAGCAGTTCTTC CASGQLASSYNEQFF
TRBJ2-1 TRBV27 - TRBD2 TGTGCCAGCAGGACTAGCGGCCGTGAGCAGTTCTTC CASRTSGREQFF
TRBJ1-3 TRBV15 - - TGTGCCACCAGCAGAGATCAACAGGGCAGTGGAAACACCATATATTTT CATSRDQQGSGNTIYF
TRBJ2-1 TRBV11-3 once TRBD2 TGTGCCAGCAGCGCTTCTAGCGGGAGCACCTACAATGAGCAGTTCTTC CASSASSGSTYNEQFF
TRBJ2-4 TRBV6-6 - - TGTGCCAGCAGCTCCCCAGGGGCGGCCAAAAACATTCAGTACTTC CASSSPGAAKNIQYF
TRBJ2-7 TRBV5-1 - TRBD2 TGCGCCAGCAGCTTGTCCGGGACTAGGCTCTACGAGCAGTACTTC CASSLSGTRLYEQYF
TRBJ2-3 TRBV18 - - TGTGCCAGCTCACCCCAGGGGATTACAGATACGCAGTATTTT CASSPQGITDTQYF
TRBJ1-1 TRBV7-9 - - TGTGCCAGCAGCTTACTGCAGGGTGCGGACACTGAAGCTTTCTTT CASSLLQGADTEAFF
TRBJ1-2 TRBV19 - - TGTGCCAGTAGTCTCGAACGGGGCAGGGAGGATCGAGGCTACACCTTC CASSLERGREDRGYTF
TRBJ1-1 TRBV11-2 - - TGTGCCAGCAGCCCCTCGGCGCGGAAGAACACTGAAGCTTTCTTT CASSPSARKNTEAFF
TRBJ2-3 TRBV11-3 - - TGTGCCAGAGGTTTGGAGGACGCGGACCACACAGATACGCAGTATTTT CARGLEDADHTDTQYF
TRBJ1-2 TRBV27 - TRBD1 TGTGCCAGCAGTCAGACAGGGTATTCGGCCACCTTC CASSQTGYSATF
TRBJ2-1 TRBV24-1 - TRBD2 TGTGCCACCAGTGATTTCCGGCTCGGGGGGAATGAGCAGTTCTTC CATSDFRLGGNEQFF
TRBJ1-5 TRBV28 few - TGTGCCAGCCTAGGGGGGGGTGGTCAGCCCCAGCATTTT CASLGGGGQPQHF
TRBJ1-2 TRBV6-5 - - TGTGCCAGCAGTCCCCAAGTACAGGACTATGGCTACACCTTC CASSPQVQDYGYTF
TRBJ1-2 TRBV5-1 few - TGCGCCAGCAGCTTGGGCGACCGAGCGCCAGGGGGCTACACCTTC CASSLGDRAPGGYTF
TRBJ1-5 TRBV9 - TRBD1 TGTGCCAGCAGCGCCGCCGGGACAGGGAATCAGCCCCAGCATTTT CASSAAGTGNQPQHF
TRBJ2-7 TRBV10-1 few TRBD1 TGCGCCAGCAGCGATGGACAGGGTGCAACCCCCTACGAGCAGTACTTC CASSDGQGATPYEQYF
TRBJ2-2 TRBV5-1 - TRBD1 TGCGCCAGCAGCTTGGGCGGGACAGGTAACACCGGGGAGCTGTTTTTT CASSLGGTGNTGELFF
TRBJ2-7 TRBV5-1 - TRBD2 TGCGCCAGCAGCCCGGACAGGGTATTAGCGGGAGGTGCCTACGAGCAGTACTTC CASSPDRVLAGGAYEQYF
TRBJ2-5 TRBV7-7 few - TGTGCCAGCAGCCTAGGACGAACTACAACCGAGACCCAGTACTTC CASSLGRTTTETQYF
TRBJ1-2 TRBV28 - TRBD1 TGTGCCAGCAGGCCATCGTTGGGACAGGGGGCTTATGGCTACACCTTC CASRPSLGQGAYGYTF
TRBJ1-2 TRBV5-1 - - TGCGCCAGCAGCTTTGTGGAGAACTATGGCTACACCTTC CASSFVENYGYTF
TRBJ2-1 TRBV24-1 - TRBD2 TGTGCCACCGGAAAAGCGGGAGGGTCCATCGATGAGCAGTTCTTC CATGKAGGSIDEQFF
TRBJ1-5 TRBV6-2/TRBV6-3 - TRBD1 TGTGCCAGCAGCCCGGACAGGAACCCTAGCAATCAGCCCCAGCATTTT CASSPDRNPSNQPQHF
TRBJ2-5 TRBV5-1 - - TGCGCAAGCAACAAAGGGGTCCCACAAGCGGAGACCCAGTACTTC CASNKGVPQAETQYF
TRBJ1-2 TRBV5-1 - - TGCGCCAGCAGCGTGGGACTCTATGGCTACACCTTC CASSVGLYGYTF
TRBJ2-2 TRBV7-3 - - TGTGCCAGCAGCCGAGATGCGGCCGGGGAGCTGTTTTTT CASSRDAAGELFF
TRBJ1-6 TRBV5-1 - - TGCGCCAGCGCTCGGAGCGGGGATAATTCACCCCTCCACTTT CASARSGDNSPLHF
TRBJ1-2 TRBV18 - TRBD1 TGTGCCAGCTCACCGTCGCAGGGGGCGTTTGGCTACACCTTC CASSPSQGAFGYTF
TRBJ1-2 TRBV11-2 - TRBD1 TGTGCCAGCAGCCTGGGACAGCTAAGATATGGCTACACCTTC CASSLGQLRYGYTF
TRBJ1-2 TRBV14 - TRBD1 TGTGCCAGCAGTCGAGCCGTCGGACAGGGGGTTTATGGCTACACCTTC CASSRAVGQGVYGYTF
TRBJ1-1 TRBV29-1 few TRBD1 TGCAGCGTTGAACCCGGGACAGGGGGGATGAACACTGAAGCTTTCTTT CSVEPGTGGMNTEAFF
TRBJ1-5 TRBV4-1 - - TGCGCCAGCAGCCAAGATATGGGGAGATCCCCCCTCGATCAGCCCCAGCATTTT CASSQDMGRSPLDQPQHF
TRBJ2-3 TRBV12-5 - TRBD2 TGTGCTAGTGCCCGCGGCGGGGGGGACAACACAGATACGCAGTATTTT CASARGGGDNTDTQYF
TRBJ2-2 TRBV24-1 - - TGTGCCACCAGTGCTTCGAGAGACACCGGGGAGCTGTTTTTT CATSASRDTGELFF
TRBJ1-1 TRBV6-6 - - TGTGCCAGCAGTTACGGGAGGAACACTGAAGCTTTCTTT CASSYGRNTEAFF
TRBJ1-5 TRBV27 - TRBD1 TGTGCCAGCAGTTCTCCAGACAGGGCTCTGAGTCAGCCCCAGCATTTT CASSSPDRALSQPQHF
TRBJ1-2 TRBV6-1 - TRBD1 TGTGCCAGCAGTGAAGAGTTCGGGACAGCCTATGGCTACACCTTC CASSEEFGTAYGYTF
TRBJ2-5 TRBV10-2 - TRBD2 TGCGCCAGCTCGTTAGCTAGCGGGGGGACCCAAGAGACCCAGTACTTC CASSLASGGTQETQYF
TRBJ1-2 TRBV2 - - TGTGCCAGCAGATTTCGGACAGAGCTCTATGGCTACACCTTC CASRFRTELYGYTF
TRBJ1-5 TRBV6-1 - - TGTGCCAGCAGTGACCATAGCAATCAGCCCCAGCATTTT CASSDHSNQPQHF
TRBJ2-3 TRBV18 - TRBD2 TGTGCCAGCTCGTCCACTAGCGGGGGGCCTCTTGGTACGCAGTATTTT CASSSTSGGPLGTQYF
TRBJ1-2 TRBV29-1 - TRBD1 TGCAGCGTCCCGACAGGGACTGATGGCTACACCTTC CSVPTGTDGYTF
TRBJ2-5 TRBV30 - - TGTGCCTGGAGTGAAGTAGCTCAAGAGACCCAGTACTTC CAWSEVAQETQYF
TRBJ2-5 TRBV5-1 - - TGCGCCAGCAGTCCCGGGGGGCTTTGGGAGACCCAGTACTTC CASSPGGLWETQYF
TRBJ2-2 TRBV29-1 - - TGCAGCGTTGATGGCGGGTCGTACACCGGGGAGCTGTTTTTT CSVDGGSYTGELFF
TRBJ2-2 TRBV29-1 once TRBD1 TGCAGCGTTCCGGGACAGGGACCCGGGGAGCTGTTTTTT CSVPGQGPGELFF
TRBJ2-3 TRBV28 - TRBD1 TGTGCCAGCAGTTTGCAAGACAGGGCTAGGGATACGCAGTATTTT CASSLQDRARDTQYF
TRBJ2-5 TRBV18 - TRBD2 TGTGCCAGCTCACCAAGAAGGACTAGCGTTGAGGAGACCCAGTACTTC CASSPRRTSVEETQYF
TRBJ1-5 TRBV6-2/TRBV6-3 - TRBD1 TGTGCCAGCAGTTATCGGACAGGGGGCAATCAGCCCCAGCATTTT CASSYRTGGNQPQHF
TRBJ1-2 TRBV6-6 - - TGTGCCAGCAGGGCAGCTAACTATGGCTACACCTTC CASRAANYGYTF
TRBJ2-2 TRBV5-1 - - TGCGCCAGCAGCGTCGACGGGTCCGGGGAGCTGTTTTTT CASSVDGSGELFF
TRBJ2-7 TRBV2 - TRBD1 TGTGCCAGCAGTATCGACAGGGGCTACGAGCAGTACTTC CASSIDRGYEQYF